Sequencing of this T cell receptor (beta chain) was carried out in a study of Graves' ophthalmopathy and Graves' hyperthyroidism. RNA transcripts were the source from which TCR beta CDR3 regions were amplified. HTBI primers were used in a first-round RT-PCR, which preceded a second-round multiplex PCR. TCRdb re-derived calls from the multiplex PCR reads in MiXCR, one entry per CDR3 protein. The repertoire holds some 520,000 distinct CDR3 sequences, with approximately 14% as singletons. This clonotype was observed many times. This sequence was found in a woman aged 30 to 39 with Graves' ophthalmopathy. Sequenced material: blood.

CDR3 in DNA: TGTGCCAGCAGCAAGCGGGGGGACTACGAGCAGTACTTC. Protein: CASSKRGDYEQYF. The chain carries TRBV12-3 or TRBV12-4 and TRBJ2-7, with 9 bases identical to TRBD2. This CDR3 is 13 amino acids long. V lost 6 bases to trimming and J lost 3 bases; unmatched junction nucleotides: 3.